A selection of T cell receptor beta chains follows, all from one sample in a study of cytomegalovirus exposure and HLA in healthy donors. The assay was immunoSEQ multiplex PCR, and TCRdb's table has in-frame clones only and misses some. The data show around 160,000 clones, with around 77% seen just once and 6.7% held by the top ten. Sequencing was performed on PBMCs. The source is a woman between 40 and 55 years old in good health and CMV-seropositive. CDR3s include the opening cysteine and the closing phenylalanine or tryptophan. Each record gives: clone size, V gene, D gene, J gene, CDR3 DNA, CDR3 protein. A D gene is named only where the DNA matches it firmly. Some rows have no size entry. The others give once, few or many, or a class for an expanded clone.

clone size: NA; V gene: TRBV7-9; D gene: NA; J gene: TRBJ2-1; CDR3 DNA: TGTGCCAGCGCCAACTTTCCCTACAATGAGCAGTTCTTC; CDR3 protein: CASANFPYNEQFF
clone size: NA; V gene: TRBV6-6; D gene: NA; J gene: TRBJ1-4; CDR3 DNA: TGTGCCAGCAGTTACTCGAGGATCCTTAATGAAAAACTGTTTTTT; CDR3 protein: CASSYSRILNEKLFF
clone size: NA; V gene: TRBV6-1; D gene: NA; J gene: TRBJ1-5; CDR3 DNA: TGTGCCAGCAGTGAACGGGACAAAAATCAGCCCCAGCATTTT; CDR3 protein: CASSERDKNQPQHF
clone size: NA; V gene: TRBV27; D gene: TRBD2; J gene: TRBJ2-1; CDR3 DNA: TGTGCCAGCAGTTTCGGACTAGCGGGGGACAATGAGCAGTTCTTC; CDR3 protein: CASSFGLAGDNEQFF
clone size: NA; V gene: TRBV30; D gene: TRBD2; J gene: TRBJ2-1; CDR3 DNA: TGTGCCTGGAGGGGGCTAGCGGGGGGGGAGCAGTTCTTC; CDR3 protein: CAWRGLAGGEQFF
clone size: NA; V gene: TRBV15; D gene: NA; J gene: TRBJ1-5; CDR3 DNA: TGTGCCACCAGCAGTGGTTCTTTGGGGAGATTCGTGAGGAATCAGCCCCAGCATTTT; CDR3 protein: CATSSGSLGRFVRNQPQHF
clone size: NA; V gene: TRBV9; D gene: NA; J gene: TRBJ1-2; CDR3 DNA: TGTGCCAGCAGCTCACAGTCCGGGGGCTATGGCTACACCTTC; CDR3 protein: CASSSQSGGYGYTF
clone size: once; V gene: TRBV7-9; D gene: TRBD1; J gene: TRBJ2-7; CDR3 DNA: TGTGCCAGCAGCTTCGACAGGGTGAAGTACTTC; CDR3 protein: CASSFDRVKYF
clone size: NA; V gene: TRBV19; D gene: NA; J gene: TRBJ1-4; CDR3 DNA: TGTGCCAGTAGTATTAGAGTTGCAACTAATGAAAAACTGTTTTTT; CDR3 protein: CASSIRVATNEKLFF
clone size: once; V gene: TRBV5-4; D gene: NA; J gene: TRBJ2-3; CDR3 DNA: TGTGCCAGCAGTCAACGATGGGGGGGCACAGATACGCAGTATTTT; CDR3 protein: CASSQRWGGTDTQYF
clone size: NA; V gene: TRBV19; D gene: NA; J gene: TRBJ1-5; CDR3 DNA: TGTGCCAGTAGTCCTACAGGGCAGCCCCAGCATTTT; CDR3 protein: CASSPTGQPQHF
clone size: NA; V gene: TRBV27; D gene: TRBD1; J gene: TRBJ1-1; CDR3 DNA: TGTGCCAGCAGTTTACAGGGACAGGGGGAATCGAACACTGAAGCTTTCTTT; CDR3 protein: CASSLQGQGESNTEAFF
clone size: NA; V gene: TRBV6-5; D gene: NA; J gene: TRBJ1-1; CDR3 DNA: TGTGCCAGCAGTTACAACGGGGGGGCGGGGGAAGCTTTCTTT; CDR3 protein: CASSYNGGAGEAFF
clone size: once; V gene: TRBV28; D gene: TRBD2; J gene: TRBJ2-7; CDR3 DNA: TGTGCCAGCACGGGTGTGGCTAGCGGGGACTACGAGCAGTACTTC; CDR3 protein: CASTGVASGDYEQYF
clone size: NA; V gene: TRBV5-1; D gene: TRBD2; J gene: TRBJ2-2; CDR3 DNA: TGCGCCAGCAGCTCATTAGCGGGGGGCACCGGGGAGCTGTTTTTT; CDR3 protein: CASSSLAGGTGELFF
clone size: NA; V gene: TRBV2; D gene: TRBD1; J gene: TRBJ1-5; CDR3 DNA: TGTGCCAGCAGTGGAACTAACAGGGGTCCTAGCAATCAGCCCCAGCATTTT; CDR3 protein: CASSGTNRGPSNQPQHF
clone size: NA; V gene: TRBV6-1; D gene: NA; J gene: TRBJ1-5; CDR3 DNA: TGTGCCAGCAGTGATCCGAGAACAGGGCCCCAGCATTTT; CDR3 protein: CASSDPRTGPQHF
clone size: NA; V gene: TRBV10-3; D gene: TRBD2; J gene: TRBJ2-1; CDR3 DNA: TGTGCCATCAGTGATCAAGCGGGGGGGCGCGGCGAGCAGTTCTTC; CDR3 protein: CAISDQAGGRGEQFF
clone size: few; V gene: TRBV28; D gene: NA; J gene: TRBJ2-2; CDR3 DNA: TGTGCCAGCACCTCGCCGGGGGGCCGGACCGGGGAGCTGTTTTTT; CDR3 protein: CASTSPGGRTGELFF
clone size: NA; V gene: TRBV27; D gene: NA; J gene: TRBJ1-6; CDR3 DNA: TGTGCCAGCAGTTTATCGGGTCAGGGTATGTCACCCCTCCACTTT; CDR3 protein: CASSLSGQGMSPLHF
clone size: few; V gene: TRBV6-1; D gene: NA; J gene: TRBJ1-5; CDR3 DNA: TGTGCCAGCAGTGAAGCGACGGGGATTCAGCCCCAGCATTTT; CDR3 protein: CASSEATGIQPQHF
clone size: NA; V gene: TRBV29-1; D gene: TRBD1; J gene: TRBJ1-2; CDR3 DNA: TGCAGCGTTGAAATTGACAGGGGCGACTATGGCTACACCTTC; CDR3 protein: CSVEIDRGDYGYTF
clone size: NA; V gene: TRBV4-2; D gene: TRBD1; J gene: TRBJ2-7; CDR3 DNA: TGTGCCAGCAGCCCGGAGCACAGGGGCTCCTACGAGCAGTACTTC; CDR3 protein: CASSPEHRGSYEQYF
clone size: NA; V gene: TRBV6-4; D gene: NA; J gene: TRBJ2-7; CDR3 DNA: TGTGCCAGCAGTGACCCGACAGGGGAGGGCTACGAGCAGTACTTC; CDR3 protein: CASSDPTGEGYEQYF
clone size: few; V gene: TRBV9; D gene: NA; J gene: TRBJ2-1; CDR3 DNA: TGTGCCAGCAGCGCCGGACAGAGCAATGAGCAGTTCTTC; CDR3 protein: CASSAGQSNEQFF
clone size: NA; V gene: TRBV7-7; D gene: NA; J gene: TRBJ1-5; CDR3 DNA: TGTGCCAGCATCCCCAGGGGGCCCCAGCATTTT; CDR3 protein: CASIPRGPQHF